This TCR beta chain was observed in a study of T cell repertoires in cytomegalovirus infection. Germline lookup yields CDR1 SGHTA and CDR2 FQGTGA. V was trimmed by 2 bases and J by 4 bases, leaving 13 bases between them. The CDR3 is made up of 15 amino acids. This clonotype is medium-sized in the sample. A single record per CDR3 protein comes from TCRdb applying MiXCR to the reads. The top ten clones hold 3.5% to 6% of a sample with some 77,000 distinct CDR3 sequences, 3.7% of them seen once. The clonotype originates from a human donor in good health (CMV status not recorded). Some clones in this sample may be carry-over from other donors' samples. The J gene is TRBJ2-3, the V gene TRBV7-3; no clear D gene. The sequenced sample was PBMCs. The CDR3 reads CASSLEDNHPDTQYF. The CDR3, as DNA: TGTGCCAGCAGCTTAGAAGACAACCACCCAGATACGCAGTATTTT. The full variable domain, its missing parts supplied by reference TRBV7-3 and TRBJ2-3, is GAGVSQTPSNKVTEKGKYVELRCDPISGHTALYWYRQSLGQGPEFLIYFQGTGAADDSGLPNDRFFAVRPEGSVSTLKIQRTERGDSAVYLCASSLEDNHPDTQYFGPGTRLTVL.